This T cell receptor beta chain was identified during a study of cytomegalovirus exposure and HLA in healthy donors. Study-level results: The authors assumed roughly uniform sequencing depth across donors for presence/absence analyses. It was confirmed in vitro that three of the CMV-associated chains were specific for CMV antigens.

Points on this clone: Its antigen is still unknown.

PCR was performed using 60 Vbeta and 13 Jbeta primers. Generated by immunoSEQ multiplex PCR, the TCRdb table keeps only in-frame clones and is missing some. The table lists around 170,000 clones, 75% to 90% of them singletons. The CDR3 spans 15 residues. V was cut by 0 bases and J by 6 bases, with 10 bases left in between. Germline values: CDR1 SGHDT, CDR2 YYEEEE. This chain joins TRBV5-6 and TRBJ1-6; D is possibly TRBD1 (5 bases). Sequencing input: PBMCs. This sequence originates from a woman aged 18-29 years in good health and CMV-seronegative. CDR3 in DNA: TGTGCCAGCAGCTTGGCCGGGGGGACTAATTCACCCCTCCACTTT. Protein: CASSLAGGTNSPLHF.